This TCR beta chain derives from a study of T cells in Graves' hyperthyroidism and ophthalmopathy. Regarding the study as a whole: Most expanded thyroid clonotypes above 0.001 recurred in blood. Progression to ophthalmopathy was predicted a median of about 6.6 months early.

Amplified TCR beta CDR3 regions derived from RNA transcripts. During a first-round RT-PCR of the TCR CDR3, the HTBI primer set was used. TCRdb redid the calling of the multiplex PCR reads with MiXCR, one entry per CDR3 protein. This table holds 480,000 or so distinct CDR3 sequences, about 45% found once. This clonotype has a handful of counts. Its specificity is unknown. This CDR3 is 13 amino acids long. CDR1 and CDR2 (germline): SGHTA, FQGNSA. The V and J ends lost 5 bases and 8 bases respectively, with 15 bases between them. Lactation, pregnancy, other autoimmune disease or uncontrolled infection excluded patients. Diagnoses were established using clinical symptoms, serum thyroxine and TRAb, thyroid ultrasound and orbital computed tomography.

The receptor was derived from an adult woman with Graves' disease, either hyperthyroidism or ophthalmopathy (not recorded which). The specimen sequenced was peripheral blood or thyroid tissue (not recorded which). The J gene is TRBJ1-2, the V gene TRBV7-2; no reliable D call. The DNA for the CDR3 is TGTGCCAGCAGCCCCCGGGTCGAGGACGGCTACACCTTC. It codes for CASSPRVEDGYTF.